This is a list of T cell receptor beta chains from one sample in a study of naive and memory T cell subsets. TCRdb reprocessed the 5' RACE reads with MiXCR, giving one entry per CDR3 protein. The data hold 57,000 or so distinct CDR3 sequences, with more than 7% observed a single time. All receptors come from a male donor in good health. Both conserved end residues are trimmed from each CDR3.

TRBJ1-2 | TRBV12-3/TRBV12-4 | ASLGRDRQPKGAYGYT
TRBJ2-1 | TRBV20-1 | SARTFSYNEQF
TRBJ1-3 | TRBV6-5 | ASSIGSSGNTIY
TRBJ2-3 | TRBV20-1 | SASLVVDTQY
TRBJ2-7 | TRBV14 | ASSQDTTVGGDEQY
TRBJ2-5 | TRBV2 | ASSDYGLAGGPSETQY
TRBJ2-7 | TRBV20-1 | SASGDGLTYEQY
TRBJ2-1 | TRBV12-3/TRBV12-4 | ASRLLGGLKDEQF
TRBJ1-3 | TRBV27 | ASSHLGDRGPGNTIY
TRBJ2-3 | TRBV10-1 | ASSSGDVGDTQY
TRBJ2-1 | TRBV5-5 | ASSPTGAPSSYNEQF
TRBJ2-7 | TRBV5-1 | ASSSTYEQY
TRBJ2-1 | TRBV18 | ASSQEGVRNEQF
TRBJ1-1 | TRBV6-1 | ASSERLNTEAF
TRBJ2-3 | TRBV5-5 | ASSLVLASTDTQY
TRBJ2-1 | TRBV3-1 | ASSQEGLAENNEQF
TRBJ2-3 | TRBV10-1 | ASSERRNSPGADTQY
TRBJ1-6 | TRBV19 | ASSRTGQGPAYSSYNSPLH
TRBJ2-7 | TRBV6-5 | ASSPTLGGSSYEQY
TRBJ1-4 | TRBV20-1 | SAREGLSEKLF
TRBJ1-2 | TRBV20-1 | SAISELTANYGYT
TRBJ1-5 | TRBV2 | ASSEGGEFVN
TRBJ1-2 | TRBV6-1 | ASSEDGSASGYT
TRBJ2-5 | TRBV14 | ASSQDSSGGRKTQY
TRBJ2-5 | TRBV20-1 | SARSETQY
TRBJ2-7 | TRBV19 | ASSIVVGGSSYEQY
TRBJ2-1 | TRBV2 | ASIPGLAGGEQF
TRBJ1-6 | TRBV28 | ASSPSRQGGNSPLH
TRBJ1-6 | TRBV2 | ASMASPLGSYNSPLH
TRBJ1-1 | TRBV10-3 | AISGLELNTEAF
TRBJ2-2 | TRBV2 | ASSVDSDTGELF
TRBJ1-4 | TRBV20-1 | SAQRLEGGLEKLF
TRBJ2-6 | TRBV14 | ASSTLAGPFSGANVLT
TRBJ2-1 | TRBV10-3 | AISESKGQTYNEQF
TRBJ1-3 | TRBV18 | ASSPKSLGQGSSGNTIY
TRBJ1-6 | TRBV19 | ASSSGPFWSPLH
TRBJ2-1 | TRBV4-1 | ASSQDPNEQF
TRBJ1-5 | TRBV19 | ASSNFLGSNQPQH
TRBJ2-2 | TRBV7-2 | ASSPGGATTGELF
TRBJ2-7 | TRBV6-1 | ASSESGPLGQY
TRBJ2-3 | TRBV10-2 | ASSGLVGTTDTQY
TRBJ1-2 | TRBV20-1 | SAHNPPGDGYT
TRBJ2-5 | TRBV4-1 | ASSHLTGGRETQY
TRBJ2-7 | TRBV30 | AWSVPDMDAYEQY
TRBJ1-2 | TRBV12-3/TRBV12-4 | ASSSMTGLSGYT
TRBJ2-3 | TRBV20-1 | SARDGGRSSADTQY
TRBJ2-3 | TRBV30 | AWSVAAEDTQY